The 27 T cell receptor beta chains listed next were all sequenced from one sample in a study of T-cell memory formation after mild COVID-19. TCRdb independently ran MiXCR on the 5' RACE reads; one entry per CDR3 protein. The table includes approximately 430,000 distinct CDR3 sequences, about 22% detected once. Sequenced sample: PBMCs or a T cell subset sorted from them (not recorded which). These receptors all stem from an adult woman who had mild COVID-19 (a few samples of this study predate the infection). Cell type and time point are not known.

This clonotype was seen a handful of times. The rearrangement links TRBV5-1 to TRBJ1-1, with TRBD1 as a possible D gene (6 bases). V lost 6 bases, J lost 5 bases, and 29 bases lay in between. The length of the CDR3 is 18 residues. Germline V gene data show CDR1 as SGHRS and CDR2 as YFSETQ. CDR3 coding DNA: TGCGCCAGCAAACGGGCCGAGGCCGAGGGGGGGATGAGGACTGAAGCTTTCTTT. It specifies CASKRAEAEGGMRTEAFF.

The J gene is TRBJ1-1, the V gene TRBV19; 7 bases match TRBD1. With 6 bases clipped from V and 4 bases from J, the junction kept 8 bases outside the gene matches. Germline values: CDR1 LNHDA, CDR2 SQIVND (reference sequence). The CDR3 length is 14 residues. The CDR3 bases are TGTGCCAGTAGACCGACAGGGTTAGGCACTGAAGCTTTCTTT. It specifies CASRPTGLGTEAFF.

CDR3 DNA: TGTGCCAGTAGGGGACCGAAGGGCGTCTACAATGAGCAGTTCTTC. It yields the protein CASRGPKGVYNEQFF. The chain carries TRBV6-5 and TRBJ2-1; the D call may be TRBD1 or TRBD2 (5 bases each). The ends were cut back, 9 bases at V and 3 bases at J, with 18 bases in the middle. The CDR3 length is 15 residues. CDR1 is MNHEY and CDR2 is SVGAGI in the germline V gene.

In this sample, this clonotype turned up a few times. The gene calls are TRBV20-1 and TRBJ2-1; 10 nucleotides match TRBD2. V was clipped by 0 bases and J by 3 bases; unmatched bases: 5. Germline CDR1 DFQATT, CDR2 SNEGSKA (reference sequence). The CDR3 is 16 amino acids. The CDR3 loop is CSARDPGLANYNEQFF. As DNA, the CDR3 is TGCAGTGCTAGAGACCCGGGACTAGCGAACTACAATGAGCAGTTCTTC.

For the CDR3, the DNA is TGTGCCAGCTCACCTGCCGCACAGTCTGAAGCTTTCTTT. Its protein is CASSPAAQSEAFF. This rearrangement joins TRBV18 to TRBJ1-1; no clear D gene. Trimming removed 3 bases at V and 6 bases at J, with 11 bases between. This CDR3 has 13 amino acids. Germline assignment: CDR1 KGHSH and CDR2 LQKENI. Looking up the rest from reference TRBV18 and TRBJ1-1 gives the full variable domain: NAGVMQNPRHLVRRRGQEARLRCSPMKGHSHVYWYRQLPEEGLKFMVYLQKENIIDESGMPKERFSAEFPKEGPSILRIQQVVRGDSAAYFCASSPAAQSEAFFGQGTRLTVV.

This clonotype was recorded a few times. The chain links TRBV29-1 to TRBJ2-7; maybe TRBD2 (6 bases). CDR1 is SQVTM and CDR2 is ANQGSEA in the germline V gene. CDR3 length: 14 residues. Trimming stripped 3 bases from V and 0 bases from J, with 12 bases between. The CDR3 region is CSVEEGRASYEQYF. The CDR3 region has the DNA TGCAGCGTTGAGGAGGGGCGGGCCTCCTACGAGCAGTACTTC.

The chain carries TRBV4-2 and TRBJ1-2, with a tentative D call TRBD1 (6 bases). V lost 0 bases, J lost 7 bases, and 15 bases lay in between. CDR1 LGHNA and CDR2 YNFKEQ come from the germline V gene. The CDR3 extends over 15 amino acids. Here the CDR3 DNA reads TGTGCCAGCAGCCAAGAGCTCACAGGGAATCGTGGCTACACCTTC. This translates into CASSQELTGNRGYTF.

The V call is TRBV30, the J call TRBJ1-1, with D possibly matching TRBD1 (5 bases). CDR3 length: 13 amino acids. Germline V gene lookup returns CDR1 GTSNPN and CDR2 SVGIG (reference sequence). V was shortened by 0 bases and J by 2 bases, with 7 bases between the two germline ends. The CDR3 is CAWSVRDNTEAFF. As DNA, the CDR3 is TGTGCCTGGAGTGTAAGGGACAACACTGAAGCTTTCTTT.

This clonotype has a count of ten or more. The rearrangement uses TRBV29-1 and TRBJ1-1; weak D call: TRBD1 (5 bases). The CDR3 covers 13 residues. V was trimmed by 7 bases and J by 3 bases, leaving 15 bases between them. Germline lookup yields CDR1 SQVTM and CDR2 ANQGSEA. CDR3 DNA sequence: TGCAGCGGTGGCCAGGGTGGGGACACTGAAGCTTTCTTT. It yields the protein CSGGQGGDTEAFF.

The rearrangement joins TRBV5-5 to TRBJ2-5; no firm D call. Germline V CDR1 and CDR2: SGHKS, YYEKEE (reference sequence). CDR3 length equals 15 residues. The V end lost 4 bases, the J end lost 5 bases, and 18 bases lay between the germline ends. Here the CDR3 DNA reads TGTGCCAGCAGCGAAGCGATTTACTTGAGCGAGACCCAGTACTTC. Translating it yields CASSEAIYLSETQYF.

The V gene is TRBV30, the J gene TRBJ2-3; TRBD2 matches at 10 bases. Germline values: CDR1 GTSNPN, CDR2 SVGIG (reference sequence). This CDR3 has 14 amino acids. V lost 4 bases, J lost 6 bases, and 7 bases stayed unmatched. The CDR3 sequence: CAWTLLAGTDTQYF. CDR3 DNA sequence: TGTGCCTGGACCCTACTAGCGGGAACTGATACGCAGTATTTT.

The V gene is TRBV5-1, the J gene TRBJ1-1; D gene unclear. Germline CDR1 SGHRS, CDR2 YFSETQ. The CDR3 runs 14 residues. Between the trimmed V and J ends, which lost 5 bases and 1 base, there was a span of 12 bases. CDR3 residues: CASRARHPNTEAFF. CDR3 coding DNA: TGCGCCAGCAGGGCAAGGCACCCGAACACTGAAGCTTTCTTT.

The J gene is TRBJ1-6, the V gene TRBV6-5; D not resolved. CDR3 length: 14 residues. The germline V and J ends were trimmed by 5 bases and 7 bases, with 12 bases remaining between them. CDR1 MNHEY and CDR2 SVGAGI come from the germline V gene. Here the CDR3 DNA reads TGTGCCAGCAGTAGATCGGGAGCAAATTCACCCCTCCACTTT. Translating gives CASSRSGANSPLHF.

The V call is TRBV12-3 or TRBV12-4, the J call TRBJ2-3, with D perhaps matching TRBD2 (5 bases). The germline V and J ends were trimmed by 3 bases and 4 bases, with 11 bases remaining between them. The CDR3 covers 14 residues. CDR3 DNA sequence: TGTGCCAGCAGTTTCCCCGGGATCCCAGATACGCAGTATTTT. Encoded protein: CASSFPGIPDTQYF.

The sample holds a few counts of this clonotype. In DNA, the CDR3 is TGTGCCAGCAGCCAGGGGACTGACATGAACACTGAAGCTTTCTTT. Its translation is CASSQGTDMNTEAFF. The chain is built from TRBV3-1 and TRBJ1-1, with D possibly matching TRBD1 (5 bases). This CDR3 is 15 amino acids long. Per germline, CDR1 LGHDT and CDR2 YNNKEL (reference sequence). V was trimmed by 3 bases and J by 0 bases, leaving 11 bases between them.

This chain joins TRBV6-2 or TRBV6-3 and TRBJ2-1, with TRBD2 identical over 7 bases. V shed 6 bases and J 5 bases; nucleotides not matched to a gene: 16. The CDR3 consists of 17 residues. Germline lookup yields CDR1 MNHEY and CDR2 SVGEGT. CDR3 region: CASSLPLGGGPDNEQFF. CDR3 nucleotide sequence: TGTGCCAGCAGCCTCCCCCTCGGGGGAGGGCCTGACAATGAGCAGTTCTTC.

The genes are TRBV5-1 and TRBJ2-3; TRBD1 matches 9 bases. Germline CDR1 is SGHRS and CDR2 is YFSETQ. CDR3 length: 14 residues. V dropped 4 bases and J dropped 5; count of bases not matched to a gene: 5. CDR3 sequence: CASSPGTGIDTQYF. CDR3 coding DNA: TGCGCCAGCAGCCCAGGGACAGGGATAGATACGCAGTATTTT.

At least ten counts were recorded for this clonotype. V and J are TRBV19 and TRBJ2-1; D remains unclear. CDR1 is LNHDA, CDR2 SQIVND, per germline (reference sequence). The CDR3 runs 15 residues. V lost 5 bases and J 3 bases, leaving 14 bases between the germline ends. In DNA form, the CDR3 reads TGTGCCAGTAGTGTCCAGTCTCCCCGCTACAATGAGCAGTTCTTC. It translates to CASSVQSPRYNEQFF.

The chain employs TRBV12-3 or TRBV12-4 and TRBJ1-5; no firm D call. The CDR3 spans 14 residues. The V and J ends lost 3 bases and 4 bases respectively, with 10 bases between them. CDR3 region: CASSLVRGNQPQHF. The CDR3 nucleotides are TGTGCCAGCAGTTTGGTCAGAGGGAATCAGCCCCAGCATTTT.

The chain links TRBV4-2 to TRBJ2-1, with TRBD1 as a possible D gene (5 bases). The V gene lost 4 bases and the J gene lost 7 bases, with 23 bases spanning the gap. Germline CDR1 LGHNA, CDR2 YNFKEQ. This CDR3 has 17 amino acids. The CDR3: CASSPAAGLVGGNEQFF. The DNA of the CDR3 is TGTGCCAGCAGCCCCGCCGCAGGGCTAGTTGGCGGTAATGAGCAGTTCTTC.

The chain employs TRBV6-5 and TRBJ2-7, with D possibly called TRBD1 or TRBD2 (5 bases each). CDR1 MNHEY and CDR2 SVGAGI come from the germline V gene. This CDR3 spans 15 amino acids. The germline V and J ends were trimmed by 6 bases and 3 bases, with 18 bases remaining between them. The CDR3 sequence: CASRTDRARGYEQYF. CDR3 nucleotides: TGTGCCAGCAGAACCGACAGAGCACGGGGCTACGAGCAGTACTTC.

The rearrangement links TRBV2 to TRBJ1-1; D gene uncertain. The germline gives CDR1 SNHLY, CDR2 FYNNEI. Trimming left V 6 bases short and J 1 base short, with 12 bases between. This CDR3 is built from 14 residues. CDR3 coding DNA: TGTGCCAGCAGGGAGGATAACCGGAACACTGAAGCTTTCTTT. Its protein product is CASREDNRNTEAFF.

The chain recombines TRBV2 with TRBJ2-5; possibly TRBD2 for D (6 bases). The V gene lost 7 bases and the J gene lost 4 bases, with 10 bases spanning the gap. From germline, CDR1 is SNHLY and CDR2 FYNNEI. CDR3 size: 12 residues. The CDR3 is CASKRASETQYF. Here the CDR3 DNA reads TGTGCCAGCAAGCGGGCGTCAGAGACCCAGTACTTC.

V gene TRBV5-1 combines with J gene TRBJ2-7; D may be TRBD1 or TRBD2 (6 bases each). The CDR3 has 12 residues. CDR1 and CDR2 (germline): SGHRS, YFSETQ. V shed 4 bases and J shed 6 bases, with 11 bases lying between them. This CDR3 is CASSMEGGEQYF. CDR3 coding DNA: TGCGCCAGCAGCATGGAGGGGGGCGAGCAGTACTTC.

This clonotype was seen more than once but under ten times. The CDR3 spells CASSPSGRPANTGELFF. CDR3 bases: TGCGCCAGCAGCCCCTCCGGGCGGCCCGCGAACACCGGGGAGCTGTTTTTT. The V gene is TRBV4-1, the J gene TRBJ2-2; D not certain. With 4 bases removed from V and 0 bases from J, the gap between germline ends came to 15 bases. This CDR3 has 17 amino acids. Germline CDR1 and CDR2: MGHRA and YSYEKL.

This clonotype was seen a few times. V usage is TRBV5-4 and J usage is TRBJ2-7; TRBD2 matches at 8 bases. Germline CDR1 reads SGHNT; CDR2 reads YYREEE (reference sequence). The CDR3 totals 15 residues. The ends lost 3 bases at V and 4 bases at J; junction bases unmatched: 9. The DNA of the CDR3 is TGTGCCAGCAGCTCGGGAGCCGCGGGAGGTTACGAGCAGTACTTC. It codes for CASSSGAAGGYEQYF.

This clonotype has just a few counts. This sequence joins TRBV6-5 and TRBJ2-3; TRBD1 agrees at 8 bases. CDR3 size: 15 residues. The junction had 7 bases not matched to a gene; V was cut back by 6 bases and J by 2 bases. The V gene's germline CDR1 is MNHEY and CDR2 SVGAGI. CDR3 residues: CASSRQGWDTDTQYF. The CDR3 coding sequence is TGTGCCAGCAGCAGACAGGGGTGGGACACAGATACGCAGTATTTT.